A selection of T cell receptor beta chains follows, all from one sample in a study of regulatory T cells in long-lasting Graves disease. A single record per CDR3 protein comes from TCRdb applying MiXCR to the multiplex PCR reads. The data show about 470,000 distinct CDR3 sequences, 20% to 25% seen once. The sample was peripheral blood mononuclear cells (PBMCs), taken when the disease was refractory, from a patient treated with antithyroid drugs. The receptors shown here come from a female donor with Graves disease. Both conserved end residues are part of each CDR3. A D gene is named only where the DNA matches it firmly. Only part of the rows carry a size: once, few, many, or a class if the clone is expanded.

v_gene	abundance	d_gene	j_gene	CDR3aa	CDR3nt
TRBV28	many	NA	TRBJ1-6	CASTVQGRSYNSPLHF	TGTGCCAGCACCGTCCAGGGTCGGTCCTATAATTCACCCCTCCACTTT
TRBV12-3/TRBV12-4	many	NA	TRBJ1-1	CASSFGGDTEAFF	TGTGCCAGCAGCTTCGGGGGGGACACTGAAGCTTTCTTT
TRBV4-2	many	TRBD1	TRBJ2-5	CASSQGDSPKYF	TGTGCCAGCAGCCAAGGGGACAGTCCGAAGTACTTC
TRBV18	NA	NA	TRBJ2-5	CASSPRPGKQETQYF	TGTGCCAGCTCACCCAGACCTGGGAAGCAAGAGACCCAGTACTTC
TRBV12-3/TRBV12-4	many	TRBD1	TRBJ1-1	CASSLTGALNTEAFF	TGTGCCAGCAGCTTGACAGGGGCGTTGAACACTGAAGCTTTCTTT
TRBV12-3/TRBV12-4	many	NA	TRBJ1-6	CASSQRQNSPLHF	TGTGCCAGCAGCCAAAGACAGAATTCACCCCTCCACTTT
TRBV2	NA	NA	TRBJ2-2	CASSEREGLGGYTGELFF	TGTGCCAGCAGTGAAAGAGAGGGGCTGGGTGGCTACACCGGGGAGCTGTTTTTT
TRBV6-5	many	TRBD2	TRBJ2-5	CASSYGGSGGFGETQYF	TGTGCCAGCAGTTACGGTGGTAGCGGGGGATTTGGGGAGACCCAGTACTTC
TRBV27	many	TRBD2	TRBJ2-7	CASSRGGVSRHEQYF	TGTGCCAGCAGTCGCGGGGGGGTCTCTCGGCACGAGCAGTACTTC
TRBV29-1	NA	NA	TRBJ1-1	CSVAPENTEAFF	TGCAGCGTTGCTCCAGAGAACACTGAAGCTTTCTTT
TRBV7-8	many	TRBD1	TRBJ1-4	CASSPPTGGLGEKLFF	TGTGCCAGCAGCCCACCGACAGGGGGCCTGGGTGAAAAACTGTTTTTT
TRBV10-3	few	TRBD2	TRBJ2-7	CAIGIFSGRVAYEQYF	TGTGCCATCGGTATCTTCAGCGGGAGGGTAGCCTACGAGCAGTACTTC
TRBV28	many	NA	TRBJ2-7	CASYRDGVSYEQYF	TGTGCCAGTTATAGGGACGGAGTCTCCTACGAGCAGTACTTC
TRBV3-1	NA	NA	TRBJ2-1	CASSQDWRGEQFF	TGTGCCAGCAGCCAAGATTGGAGGGGTGAGCAGTTCTTC
TRBV19	many	NA	TRBJ2-7	CASSIVGPGVSEQYF	TGTGCCAGTAGTATAGTGGGTCCGGGAGTTTCGGAGCAGTACTTC
TRBV6-2/TRBV6-3	NA	NA	TRBJ2-6	CASSRMRTGANVLTF	TGTGCCAGCAGCCGAATGAGAACTGGGGCCAACGTCCTGACTTTC
TRBV12-5	many	NA	TRBJ2-7	CASGMTSATYEQYF	TGTGCTAGTGGCATGACGTCGGCTACCTACGAGCAGTACTTC
TRBV28	many	NA	TRBJ1-5	CASSLGNGGQPQHF	TGTGCCAGCAGTTTAGGGAACGGGGGTCAGCCCCAGCATTTT
TRBV20-1	NA	NA	TRBJ2-5	CSARVLGGAQETQYF	TGCAGTGCTAGAGTTCTAGGAGGGGCCCAAGAGACCCAGTACTTC
TRBV30	NA	NA	TRBJ2-7	CAWSPGGGYEQYF	TGTGCCTGGAGTCCCGGAGGGGGCTATGAGCAGTACTTC
TRBV29-1	many	NA	TRBJ1-2	CSVEDGNGYTF	TGCAGCGTTGAAGACGGCAATGGCTACACCTTC
TRBV30	NA	NA	TRBJ1-1	CAWTTGALSTEAFF	TGTGCCTGGACCACCGGGGCCCTTAGCACTGAAGCTTTCTTT
TRBV25-1	NA	NA	TRBJ2-7	CASSEGVSPYEQYF	TGTGCCAGCAGTGAGGGGGTTTCCCCCTACGAGCAGTACTTC
TRBV10-3	few	NA	TRBJ2-7	CAISDLPEAFEQYF	TGTGCCATCAGTGACCTCCCCGAGGCTTTTGAGCAGTACTTC
TRBV12-3/TRBV12-4	many	NA	TRBJ1-5	CASSLSHQPQHF	TGTGCCAGCAGTTTATCCCATCAGCCCCAGCATTTT
TRBV7-6	NA	TRBD1	TRBJ1-2	CASSSTTGDYGYTF	TGTGCCAGCAGCTCTACGACAGGGGACTATGGCTACACCTTC
TRBV20-1	few	NA	TRBJ2-2	CSARDIAGAVNGELFF	TGCAGTGCTAGAGATATTGCGGGGGCCGTCAACGGGGAGCTGTTTTTT
TRBV7-2	NA	TRBD1	TRBJ2-2	CASSPDREGGELFF	TGTGCCAGCAGCCCCGACAGGGAAGGCGGGGAGCTGTTTTTT
TRBV11-3	many	TRBD1	TRBJ1-2	CASSDPGQGARGYTF	TGTGCCAGCAGCGACCCGGGACAGGGGGCCCGGGGCTACACCTTC
TRBV20-1	NA	TRBD1	TRBJ2-7	CSATRTGLAYEQYF	TGCAGTGCTACCCGGACAGGGCTGGCCTACGAGCAGTACTTC
TRBV28	many	NA	TRBJ2-5	CASSSEGGVETQYF	TGTGCCAGCAGTTCCGAGGGGGGCGTGGAGACCCAGTACTTC
TRBV12-3/TRBV12-4	NA	TRBD1	TRBJ1-3	CASSFPSGTGVGNTIYF	TGTGCCAGCAGTTTCCCGTCCGGGACAGGGGTCGGAAACACCATATATTTT
TRBV29-1	many	NA	TRBJ2-7	CSVAGTYEQYF	TGCAGCGTTGCAGGGACCTACGAGCAGTACTTC
TRBV11-3	many	NA	TRBJ2-7	CASTPHQGSYEQYF	TGTGCCAGCACCCCTCATCAGGGATCCTACGAGCAGTACTTC
TRBV7-9	few	TRBD2	TRBJ2-7	CASSFPSGRSSYEQYF	TGTGCCAGCAGCTTCCCTAGCGGGAGGAGCTCCTACGAGCAGTACTTC
TRBV14	NA	NA	TRBJ2-5	CASSQDLLQRAGRLTQETQYF	TGTGCCAGCAGCCAAGACCTACTTCAGAGGGCGGGTCGTTTGACTCAAGAGACCCAGTACTTC
TRBV18	few	NA	TRBJ2-5	CASSPKAALGETQYF	TGTGCCAGCTCACCAAAGGCGGCCCTAGGGGAGACCCAGTACTTC
TRBV7-9	NA	NA	TRBJ2-2	CASSLGRWGELFF	TGTGCCAGCAGCTTAGGGCGATGGGGGGAGCTGTTTTTT
TRBV7-9	few	NA	TRBJ2-3	CASSSSSTDTQYF	TGTGCCAGCAGCTCCTCTAGCACAGATACGCAGTATTTT
TRBV18	NA	TRBD2	TRBJ2-5	CASRRGLAGEETQYF	TGTGCCAGCCGCAGAGGACTAGCTGGGGAAGAGACCCAGTACTTC
TRBV20-1	NA	NA	TRBJ1-2	CSARDLWTPDPGDGYTF	TGCAGTGCTAGAGATTTATGGACTCCCGACCCGGGCGATGGCTACACCTTC
TRBV29-1	many	NA	TRBJ1-1	CSVEVRGIGTEAFF	TGCAGCGTTGAAGTACGGGGAATCGGCACTGAAGCTTTCTTT
TRBV6-1	many	NA	TRBJ2-7	CASILVAGVGLYEQYF	TGTGCCAGCATTCTGGTTGCTGGGGTCGGACTTTACGAGCAGTACTTC
TRBV20-1	many	NA	TRBJ1-4	CSARDPRGTNEKLFF	TGCAGTGCTAGAGACCCCAGGGGCACTAATGAAAAACTGTTTTTT
TRBV29-1	many	NA	TRBJ2-7	CSVGDGYEQYF	TGCAGCGTTGGGGACGGCTACGAGCAGTACTTC
TRBV7-9	NA	NA	TRBJ2-2	CASSLGQVTGELFF	TGTGCCAGCAGCTTAGGACAGGTCACCGGGGAGCTGTTTTTT
TRBV5-4	NA	NA	TRBJ1-1	CASSPPEAAEAFF	TGTGCCAGCAGCCCCCCCGAAGCAGCTGAAGCTTTCTTT
TRBV28	many	TRBD2	TRBJ2-7	CASSLKGIAGVDEQYF	TGTGCCAGCAGTTTAAAAGGAATAGCGGGAGTAGACGAGCAGTACTTC
TRBV19	NA	NA	TRBJ1-5	CASKDSSNQPQHF	TGTGCCAGTAAGGACAGTAGCAATCAGCCCCAGCATTTT
TRBV6-1	NA	TRBD2	TRBJ2-7	CASTGASGAVYEQYF	TGTGCCAGCACCGGAGCTAGCGGAGCAGTATACGAGCAGTACTTC
TRBV28	many	NA	TRBJ2-7	CASVFRLDGYEQYF	TGTGCCAGCGTTTTCCGGCTAGATGGTTACGAGCAGTACTTC
TRBV4-2	NA	TRBD2	TRBJ2-7	CASSPYGGSGSNEQYF	TGTGCCAGCAGCCCCTACGGTGGTAGCGGGAGTAACGAGCAGTACTTC
TRBV20-1	few	NA	TRBJ2-3	CSAGFSGDTQYF	TGCAGTGCTGGATTCTCCGGAGATACGCAGTATTTT